Detailed here is one T cell receptor (beta chain). What it binds is unknown. The data were obtained in a study of cytomegalovirus exposure and HLA in healthy donors. About the research overall: The 600 to 800 first-cohort repertoires shared a platform with the 130 or so validation repertoires, as reported in a later analysis. Overall study results and limits: In vitro experiments confirmed that three CMV-associated chains were specific for CMV antigens. Some TCR beta chains (around 180 of them) were listed as cytomegalovirus-associated.

CDR3 length: 14 residues. Germline assignment: CDR1 SNHLY and CDR2 FYNNEI. V lost 6 bases, J lost 0 bases, and 8 bases lay in between. Data came from immunoSEQ multiplex PCR; TCRdb stores just in-frame clones and leaves some out. The table shows roughly 47,000 clones, with more than 85% occurring only once. This receptor was obtained from a woman aged 18-35 years in good health and CMV-seronegative. The J gene is TRBJ2-2, the V gene TRBV2; D may be TRBD2 (6 bases). Sequencing was carried out using PBMCs. The CDR3 DNA sequence: TGTGCCAGCAGATGGGACTCGAACACCGGGGAGCTGTTTTTT. Protein product: CASRWDSNTGELFF.